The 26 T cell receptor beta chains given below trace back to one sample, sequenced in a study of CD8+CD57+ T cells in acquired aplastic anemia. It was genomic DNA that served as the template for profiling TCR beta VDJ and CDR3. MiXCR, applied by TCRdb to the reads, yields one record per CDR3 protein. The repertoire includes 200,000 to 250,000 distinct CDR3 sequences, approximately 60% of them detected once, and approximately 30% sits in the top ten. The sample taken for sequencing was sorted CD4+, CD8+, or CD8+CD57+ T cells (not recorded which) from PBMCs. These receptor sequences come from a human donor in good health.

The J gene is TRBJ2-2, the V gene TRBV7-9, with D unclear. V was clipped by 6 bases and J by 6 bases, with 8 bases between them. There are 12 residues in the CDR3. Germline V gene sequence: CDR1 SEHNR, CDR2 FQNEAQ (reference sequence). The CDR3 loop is CASSVRPGELFF. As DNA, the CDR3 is TGTGCCAGCAGTGTCAGACCCGGGGAGCTGTTTTTT.

CDR3 bases: TGTGCCAGCAGCTTAACAAGGACCTATGGCTACACCTTC. It codes for CASSLTRTYGYTF. The V and J genes are TRBV7-3 and TRBJ1-2; no clear D gene. This CDR3 has 13 amino acids. V gave up 0 bases and J gave up 4 bases, with 6 bases separating them. Germline values: CDR1 SGHTA, CDR2 FQGTGA.

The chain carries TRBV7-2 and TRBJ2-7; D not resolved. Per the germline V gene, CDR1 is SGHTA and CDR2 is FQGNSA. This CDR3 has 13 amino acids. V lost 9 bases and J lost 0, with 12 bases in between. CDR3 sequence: CARGYRASYEQYF. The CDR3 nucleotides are TGTGCCAGGGGGTACCGGGCCTCCTACGAGCAGTACTTC.

The CDR3 protein is CASSVAASGYNEQFF. The DNA of the CDR3 is TGTGCCAGCAGCGTAGCGGCTAGCGGATACAATGAGCAGTTCTTC. The chain employs TRBV9 and TRBJ2-1, with 7 bases lining up with TRBD2. J lost 4 bases, V lost 0 bases, and 4 bases had no gene match. Germline lookup yields CDR1 SGDLS and CDR2 YYNGEE. The CDR3 is 15 residues long. The full variable domain, completed using reference TRBV9 and TRBJ2-1, is DSGVTQTPKHLITATGQRVTLRCSPRSGDLSVYWYQQSLDQGLQFLIQYYNGEERAKGNILERFSAQQFPDLHSELNLSSLELGDSALYFCASSVAASGYNEQFFGPGTRLTVL.

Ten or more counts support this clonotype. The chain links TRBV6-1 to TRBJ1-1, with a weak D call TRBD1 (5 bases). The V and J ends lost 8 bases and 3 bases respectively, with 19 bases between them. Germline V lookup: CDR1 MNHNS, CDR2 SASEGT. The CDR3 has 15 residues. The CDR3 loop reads CASESGAGQDTEAFF. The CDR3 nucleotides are TGTGCCAGCGAGAGTGGGGCCGGGCAGGACACTGAAGCTTTCTTT.

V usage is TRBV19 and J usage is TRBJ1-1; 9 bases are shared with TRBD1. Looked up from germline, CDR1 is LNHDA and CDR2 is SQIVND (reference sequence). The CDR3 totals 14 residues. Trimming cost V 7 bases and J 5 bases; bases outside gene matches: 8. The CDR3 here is CASIRDRVGTEAFF. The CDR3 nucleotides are TGTGCCAGTATAAGGGACAGGGTGGGAACTGAAGCTTTCTTT.

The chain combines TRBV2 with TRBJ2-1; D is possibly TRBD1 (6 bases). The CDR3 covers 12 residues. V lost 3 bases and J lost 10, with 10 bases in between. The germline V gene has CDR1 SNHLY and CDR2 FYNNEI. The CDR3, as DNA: TGTGCCAGCAGTGAGGGGGCGAGGGAGCAGTTCTTC. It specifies CASSEGAREQFF.

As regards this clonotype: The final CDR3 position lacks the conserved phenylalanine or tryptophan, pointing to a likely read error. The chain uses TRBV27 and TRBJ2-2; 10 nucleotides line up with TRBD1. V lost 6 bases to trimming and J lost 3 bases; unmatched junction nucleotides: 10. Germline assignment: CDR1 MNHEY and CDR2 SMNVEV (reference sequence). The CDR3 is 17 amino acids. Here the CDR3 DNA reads TGTGCCAGCAGCGACTTTGACAGGGGGCTTTACACCGGGGAGCTGTTTCTT. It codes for CASSDFDRGLYTGELFL.

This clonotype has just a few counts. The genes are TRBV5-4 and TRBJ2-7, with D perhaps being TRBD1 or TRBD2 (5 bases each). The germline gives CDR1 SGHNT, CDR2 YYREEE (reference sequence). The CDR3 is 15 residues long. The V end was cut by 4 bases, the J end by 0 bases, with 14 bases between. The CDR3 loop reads CASSPQEGNSYEQYF. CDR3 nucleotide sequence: TGTGCCAGCAGCCCCCAAGAGGGGAACTCCTACGAGCAGTACTTC.

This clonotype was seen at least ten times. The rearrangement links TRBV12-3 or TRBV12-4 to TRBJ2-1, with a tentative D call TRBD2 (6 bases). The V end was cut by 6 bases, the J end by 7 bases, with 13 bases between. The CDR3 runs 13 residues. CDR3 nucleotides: TGTGCCAGCAGCTTGACTAGATTGAATGAGCAGTTCTTC. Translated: CASSLTRLNEQFF.

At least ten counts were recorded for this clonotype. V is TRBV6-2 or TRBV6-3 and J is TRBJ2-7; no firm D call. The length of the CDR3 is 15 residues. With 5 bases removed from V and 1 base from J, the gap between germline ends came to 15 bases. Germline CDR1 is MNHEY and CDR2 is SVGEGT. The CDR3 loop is CASSPSRFGSYEQYF. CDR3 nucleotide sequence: TGTGCCAGCAGTCCATCGCGTTTTGGATCCTACGAGCAGTACTTC.

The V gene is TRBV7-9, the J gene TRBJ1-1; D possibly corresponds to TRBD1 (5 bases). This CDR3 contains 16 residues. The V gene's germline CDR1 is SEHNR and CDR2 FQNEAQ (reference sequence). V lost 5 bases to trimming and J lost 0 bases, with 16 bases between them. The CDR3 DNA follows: TGTGCCAGCAGCACCGGACTAGCGGGGGTGAACACTGAAGCTTTCTTT. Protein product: CASSTGLAGVNTEAFF.

In DNA form, the CDR3 reads TGTGCCAGCAGCTTGGAAGGGTTCTCCGAGCAGTACTTC. Encoded protein: CASSLEGFSEQYF. This chain uses TRBV5-4 with TRBJ2-7; D gene uncertain. Trimming shortened V by 0 bases and J by 6 bases, and 10 bases separated the two germline ends. The germline V gene has CDR1 SGHNT and CDR2 YYREEE (reference sequence). The CDR3 extends over 13 amino acids. The entire variable domain, with the rest obtained from reference TRBV5-4 and TRBJ2-7, is as follows: ETGVTQSPTHLIKTRGQQVTLRCSSQSGHNTVSWYQQALGQGPQFIFQYYREEENGRGNFPPRFSGLQFPNYSSELNVNALELDDSALYLCASSLEGFSEQYFGPGTRLTVT.

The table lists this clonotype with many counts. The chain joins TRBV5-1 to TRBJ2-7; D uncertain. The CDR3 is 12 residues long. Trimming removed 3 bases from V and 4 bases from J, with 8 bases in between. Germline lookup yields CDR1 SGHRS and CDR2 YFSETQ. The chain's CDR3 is CASSSDGYEQYF. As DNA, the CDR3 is TGCGCCAGCAGCTCGGACGGTTACGAGCAGTACTTC.

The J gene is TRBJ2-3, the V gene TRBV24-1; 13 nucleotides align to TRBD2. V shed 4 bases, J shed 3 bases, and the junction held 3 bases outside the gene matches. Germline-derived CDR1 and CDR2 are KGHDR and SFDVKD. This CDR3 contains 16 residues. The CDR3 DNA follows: TGTGCCACCAGTGACCGGGGACTAGCGGGAACAGATACGCAGTATTTT. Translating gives CATSDRGLAGTDTQYF.

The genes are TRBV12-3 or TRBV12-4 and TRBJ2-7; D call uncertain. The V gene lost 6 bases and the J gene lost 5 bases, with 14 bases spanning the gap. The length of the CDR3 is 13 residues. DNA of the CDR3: TGTGCCAGCAGCCACGGTTTGTGGGACGAGCAGTACTTC. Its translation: CASSHGLWDEQYF.

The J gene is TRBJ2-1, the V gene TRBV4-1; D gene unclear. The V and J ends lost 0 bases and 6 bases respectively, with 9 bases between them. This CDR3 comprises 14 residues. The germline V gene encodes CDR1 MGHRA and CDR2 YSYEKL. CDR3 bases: TGCGCCAGCAGCCAAGATCTTAGAGGCAATGAGCAGTTCTTC. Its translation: CASSQDLRGNEQFF.

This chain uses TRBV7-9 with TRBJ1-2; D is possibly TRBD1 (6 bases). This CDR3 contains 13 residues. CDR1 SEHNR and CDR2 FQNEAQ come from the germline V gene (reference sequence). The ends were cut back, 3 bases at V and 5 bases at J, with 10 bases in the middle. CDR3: CASSLDSMYGYTF. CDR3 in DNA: TGTGCCAGCAGCTTGGACAGCATGTATGGCTACACCTTC.

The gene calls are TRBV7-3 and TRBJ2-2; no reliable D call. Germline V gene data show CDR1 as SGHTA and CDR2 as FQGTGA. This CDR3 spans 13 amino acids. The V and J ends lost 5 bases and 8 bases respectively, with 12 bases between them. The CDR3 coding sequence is TGTGCCAGCAGCCTACGGCAGGCTGGGGAGCTGTTTTTT. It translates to CASSLRQAGELFF.

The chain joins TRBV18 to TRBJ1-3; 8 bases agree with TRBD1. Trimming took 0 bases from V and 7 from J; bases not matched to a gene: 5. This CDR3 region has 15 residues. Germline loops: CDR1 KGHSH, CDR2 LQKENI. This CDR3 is CASSPPGQVGNTIYF. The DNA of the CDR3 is TGTGCCAGCTCACCACCGGGACAGGTGGGGAACACCATATATTTT.

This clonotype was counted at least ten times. The chain's CDR3 is CASSLSGGSTDTQYF. In DNA form, the CDR3 reads TGTGCCAGCAGCTTGAGTGGGGGCTCCACAGATACGCAGTATTTT. The rearrangement uses TRBV5-6 and TRBJ2-3, with a weak D call TRBD1 (6 bases). From germline, CDR1 is SGHDT and CDR2 YYEEEE. This CDR3 spans 15 amino acids. V lost 1 base to trimming and J lost 2 bases, with 11 bases between them.

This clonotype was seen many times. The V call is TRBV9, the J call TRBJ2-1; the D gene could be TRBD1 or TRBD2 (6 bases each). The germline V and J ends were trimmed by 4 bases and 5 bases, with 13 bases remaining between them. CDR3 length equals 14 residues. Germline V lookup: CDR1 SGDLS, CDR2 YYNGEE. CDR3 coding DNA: TGTGCCAGCAGCCCCCGGGGGCAGAACAATGAGCAGTTCTTC. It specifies CASSPRGQNNEQFF. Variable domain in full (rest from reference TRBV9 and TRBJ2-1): DSGVTQTPKHLITATGQRVTLRCSPRSGDLSVYWYQQSLDQGLQFLIQYYNGEERAKGNILERFSAQQFPDLHSELNLSSLELGDSALYFCASSPRGQNNEQFFGPGTRLTVL.

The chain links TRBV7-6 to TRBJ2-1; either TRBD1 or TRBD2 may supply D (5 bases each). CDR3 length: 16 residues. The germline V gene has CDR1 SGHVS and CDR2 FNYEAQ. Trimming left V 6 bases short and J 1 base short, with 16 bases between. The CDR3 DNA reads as TGTGCCAGCAGGCCCGTCCGGGGACGGTCCTACAATGAGCAGTTCTTC. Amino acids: CASRPVRGRSYNEQFF.

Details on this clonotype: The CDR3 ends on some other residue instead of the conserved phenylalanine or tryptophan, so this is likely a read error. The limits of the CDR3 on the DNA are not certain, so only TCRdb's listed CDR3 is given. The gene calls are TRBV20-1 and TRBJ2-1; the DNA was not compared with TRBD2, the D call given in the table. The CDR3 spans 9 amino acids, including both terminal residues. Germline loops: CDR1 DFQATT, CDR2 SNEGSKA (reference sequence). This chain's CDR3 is CSATGLAAG.

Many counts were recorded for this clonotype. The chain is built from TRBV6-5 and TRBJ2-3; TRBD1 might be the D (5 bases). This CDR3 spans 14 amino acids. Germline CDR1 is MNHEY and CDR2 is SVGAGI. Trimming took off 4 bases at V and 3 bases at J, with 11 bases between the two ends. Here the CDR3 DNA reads TGTGCCAGCAGTTTCGATAGACAGACAGATACGCAGTATTTT. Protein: CASSFDRQTDTQYF.

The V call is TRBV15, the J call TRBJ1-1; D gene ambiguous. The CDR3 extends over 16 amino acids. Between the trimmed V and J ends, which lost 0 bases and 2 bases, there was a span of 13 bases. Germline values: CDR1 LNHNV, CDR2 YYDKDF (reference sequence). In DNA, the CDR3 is TGTGCCACCAGCAGAGACTACCGAGGGAGCAACACTGAAGCTTTCTTT. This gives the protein CATSRDYRGSNTEAFF.